The clone carrying this TCR beta chain turned up a few times. What it binds is not known. This record comes from a study of CD8 T cells in ankylosing spondylitis. Notes on the study in general: Apparently characteristic of ankylosing spondylitis blood was a TCR beta motif (roughly eight highly homologous variants). In reactive arthritis synovial fluid and blood, some motif variants had been reported before. From matched ankylosing spondylitis synovial fluid, disease-linked clones were reportedly recovered at significantly enriched levels.

V was shortened by 6 bases and J by 3 bases, with 11 bases between the two germline ends. Germline-derived CDR1 and CDR2 are DFQATT and SNEGSKA (reference sequence). The CDR3 has 13 amino acids. In making TCR beta libraries, quantitative 5'-RACE with molecular barcodes was used. TCRdb re-analysed the 5' RACE reads in MiXCR, keeping a single row per CDR3 protein. The sample lists about 450,000 distinct CDR3 sequences, roughly 26% seen once, with under 0.9% in the top ten. The sequence derives from a male donor with ankylosing spondylitis. The rearrangement uses TRBV20-1 and TRBJ1-4, with no clear D. Sequencing was performed on blood, either unsorted or a sorted T cell fraction (not recorded which). This chain's CDR3 is CSAYNGANEKLFF. Written as DNA, the CDR3 is TGCAGTGCGTACAACGGGGCTAATGAAAAACTGTTTTTT.